These 25 T cell receptor beta chains were sequenced from one sample in a study of post-analysis software for immune sequencing data. These receptors have no identified antigens. General study findings and limits: Patients carried roughly 5 TRBV segments more frequently than controls did, and TRBV5-6, TRBV5-1 and TRBV20-1 were among them.

Prepared libraries of TCR beta cDNA carried unique molecular identifiers. One entry per CDR3 protein results from TCRdb running MiXCR on the PCR reads. The sample has approximately 660,000 distinct CDR3 sequences, about 60% seen once. Sequenced: blood. These receptor sequences come from a girl aged 2 to 10 with multiple sclerosis.

The V gene is TRBV5-6, the J gene TRBJ2-1; TRBD1 agrees at 8 bases. This CDR3 contains 17 residues. From germline, CDR1 is SGHDT and CDR2 YYEEEE. Trimming at V came to 0 bases and at J to 2 bases, leaving 7 bases not matched to a gene. CDR3 nucleotide sequence: TGTGCCAGCAGCTTGGAACGACAGGGGCAGACCTACAATGAGCAGTTCTTC. Translated: CASSLERQGQTYNEQFF.

The J gene is TRBJ2-5, the V gene TRBV6-5, with TRBD1 matching over 7 bases. Looked up from germline, CDR1 is MNHEY and CDR2 is SVGAGI. V trimming: 5 bases; J trimming: 5 bases; junction bases outside the gene matches: 8. This CDR3 has 14 amino acids. In nucleotides, the CDR3 is TGTGCCAGCAGTCCTCAGGGGGTCGGGGAGACCCAGTACTTC. Its protein product is CASSPQGVGETQYF.

As for this clonotype: At one of its ends the junction is not consistent with the germline gene, which may arise from a read error. The V gene is TRBV2, the J gene TRBJ2-1; TRBD2 aligns across 9 bases. The CDR3 is 14 amino acids. The germline V gene encodes CDR1 SNHLY and CDR2 FYNNEI. The CDR3 bases are TGTGCCAGCAGGGAAGCTAGCGGGATCAATGAGCAGTTCTTC. This gives the protein CASREASGINEQFF.

This clonotype was seen a handful of times. Here the CDR3 reads CSATGIVDTQYF. Written as DNA, the CDR3 is TGCAGTGCTACCGGGATAGTAGATACGCAGTATTTT. The J gene is TRBJ2-3, the V gene TRBV20-1; TRBD2 is a possible D gene (5 bases). Trimming pared 4 bases from V and 5 bases from J, leaving 10 bases between. This CDR3 is 12 amino acids long. In germline, CDR1 is DFQATT, CDR2 SNEGSKA (reference sequence).

Only a few counts were recorded for this clonotype. The chain combines TRBV20-1 with TRBJ1-5, with a tentative D call TRBD1 (6 bases). The V end lost 1 base, the J end lost 7 bases, and 11 bases lay between the germline ends. Germline loops: CDR1 DFQATT, CDR2 SNEGSKA (reference sequence). The CDR3 loop spans 13 amino acids. The CDR3 here is CSARVPGQQPQHF. In DNA form, the CDR3 reads TGCAGTGCTAGAGTCCCGGGACAACAGCCCCAGCATTTT.

V usage is TRBV7-9 and J usage is TRBJ2-1, with D unresolved. The CDR3 is made up of 13 amino acids. V shed 4 bases and J shed 4 bases, with 8 bases lying between them. In germline, CDR1 is SEHNR, CDR2 FQNEAQ (reference sequence). The chain's CDR3 is CASSSRIYNEQFF. CDR3 DNA sequence: TGTGCCAGCAGCTCCAGGATTTACAATGAGCAGTTCTTC. The full variable domain, in which reference TRBV7-9 and TRBJ2-1 provide the parts outside the CDR3, is DTGVSQNPRHKITKRGQNVTFRCDPISEHNRLYWYRQTLGQGPEFLTYFQNEAQLEKSRLLSDRFSAERPKGSFSTLEIQRTEQGDSAMYLCASSSRIYNEQFFGPGTRLTVL.

The V gene is TRBV20-1, the J gene TRBJ1-1; possible D gene TRBD1, 6 bases. The CDR3 contains 14 residues. Trimming cost V 6 bases and J 5 bases, with 19 bases left between them. CDR1 is DFQATT and CDR2 is SNEGSKA in the germline V gene (reference sequence). CDR3 in amino acids: CSAPQDSRGTEAFF. The DNA for the CDR3 is TGCAGTGCCCCACAGGACAGCCGGGGGACTGAAGCTTTCTTT.

The CDR3 DNA sequence: TGCGCCAGCAGCCAGGCCCCGGGACTAGTCGTCGGGCAGTTCTTC. Its protein product is CASSQAPGLVVGQFF. The gene calls are TRBV4-3 and TRBJ2-1, with 8 bases lining up with TRBD2. V lost 3 bases to trimming and J lost 12 bases; unmatched junction nucleotides: 13. Germline V gene lookup returns CDR1 LGHNA and CDR2 YSLEER. The CDR3 is made up of 15 amino acids.

The rearrangement joins TRBV20-1 to TRBJ2-5; D uncertain. The J call may be faulty, since TRBJ2-7 better matches the DNA end. The CDR3 extends over 14 amino acids. CDR1 is DFQATT and CDR2 is SNEGSKA in the germline V gene (reference sequence). CDR3 in amino acids: CSAPARPAEDEQYF. DNA of the CDR3: TGCAGTGCTCCCGCCAGACCTGCTGAAGACGAGCAGTACTTC.

The chain is built from TRBV7-8 and TRBJ2-1, with unresolved D. The CDR3 sequence is 14 residues long. Trimming pared 4 bases from V and 2 bases from J, leaving 9 bases between. CDR1 SGHVS and CDR2 FQNEAQ come from the germline V gene. The CDR3 spells CASSSTPAYNEQFF. CDR3 bases: TGTGCCAGCAGCTCCACCCCAGCCTACAATGAGCAGTTCTTC. Using reference TRBV7-8 and TRBJ2-1 for the parts outside the CDR3, the full variable domain is GAGVSQSPRYKVAKRGQDVALRCDPISGHVSLFWYQQALGQGPEFLTYFQNEAQLDKSGLPSDRFFAERPEGSVSTLKIQRTQQEDSAVYLCASSSTPAYNEQFFGPGTRLTVL.

J is TRBJ2-1 and V is TRBV12-3 or TRBV12-4, with TRBD2 identical over 7 bases. The CDR3 extends over 14 amino acids. With 3 bases clipped from V and 5 bases from J, the junction kept 4 bases outside the gene matches. For the CDR3, the DNA is TGTGCCAGCAGTTTGCGGGGGTCCGACAATGAGCAGTTCTTC. Translating gives CASSLRGSDNEQFF.

This clonotype came up a few times. V usage is TRBV6-6 and J usage is TRBJ2-3; 10 bases align to TRBD2. CDR3 size: 16 residues. V was pared by 0 bases and J by 6 bases, with 6 bases of the junction left unmatched. Germline lookup yields CDR1 MNHNY and CDR2 SVGAGI (reference sequence). CDR3 protein: CASSYSGTSEWDTQYF. CDR3 in DNA: TGTGCCAGCAGTTACTCTGGGACTAGCGAATGGGATACGCAGTATTTT.

Only one count was recorded for this clonotype. The chain carries TRBV6-2 or TRBV6-3 and TRBJ2-2; D assignment may be TRBD1 or TRBD2 (6 bases each). The V gene lost 10 bases and the J gene lost 1 base, with 19 bases spanning the gap. This CDR3 is built from 16 residues. Germline V lookup: CDR1 MNHEY, CDR2 SVGEGT. This CDR3 is CATLGGIHLNTGELFF. The CDR3 region has the DNA TGTGCCACCCTGGGGGGCATCCACCTGAACACCGGGGAGCTGTTTTTT.

This clonotype was picked up a small number of times. Germline and junction disagree at one end, which may indicate a read error. The rearrangement links TRBV7-7 to TRBJ2-5; D remains unclear. The J call is uncertain, as TRBJ2-7 better fits the DNA end. The CDR3 has 13 amino acids. Germline lookup yields CDR1 SSHAT and CDR2 FNYEAQ (reference sequence). CDR3 nucleotide sequence: TGTGCTAGCAGCTTAGAAGTGGGGTACGAGCAGTACTTC. Translated, it gives CASSLEVGYEQYF.

V gene TRBV11-2 combines with J gene TRBJ2-5, with 11 bases identical to TRBD2. V lost 6 bases to trimming and J lost 4 bases; unmatched junction nucleotides: 13. CDR3 size: 17 residues. The germline CDR1 and CDR2 sequences are SGHAT and FQNNGV. The CDR3, as DNA: TGTGCCAGCAGGGTGGCCGGGACTAGCGGAGGGGGAGAGACCCAGTACTTC. It specifies CASRVAGTSGGGETQYF.

This clonotype was counted between two and nine times. The chain carries TRBV6-1 and TRBJ2-5, with TRBD1 matching over 7 bases. Germline lookup yields CDR1 MNHNS and CDR2 SASEGT. V was clipped by 6 bases and J by 2 bases; unmatched bases: 15. CDR3 length: 17 residues. The CDR3 bases are TGTGCCAGCAGCCCTACAGGGGTTACAGGATTTCAAGAGACCCAGTACTTC. Its translation: CASSPTGVTGFQETQYF.

In this sample, this clonotype turned up a few times. The chain links TRBV7-2 to TRBJ2-7; D is ambiguous. Per the germline V gene, CDR1 is SGHTA and CDR2 is FQGNSA. V lost 2 bases and J lost 2, with 7 bases in between. This CDR3 is 13 amino acids long. CDR3 in DNA: TGTGCCAGCAGCTTAAGATTTCCCTACGAGCAGTACTTC. Translated, it gives CASSLRFPYEQYF.

The sample holds a few counts of this clonotype. This sequence joins TRBV20-1 and TRBJ2-3, with 7 bases lining up with TRBD2. CDR1 DFQATT and CDR2 SNEGSKA come from the germline V gene (reference sequence). The V gene end was trimmed by 0 bases and the J gene end by 3 bases; junction bases not matched to a gene: 15. The CDR3 has 18 amino acids. The CDR3, as DNA: TGCAGTGCTAGAGATGAGGCGGGAGTCGAAGGGTTGACAGATACGCAGTATTTT. Its protein is CSARDEAGVEGLTDTQYF.

This clonotype was seen more than once but under ten times. The gene calls are TRBV20-1 and TRBJ2-1, with D possibly TRBD2 on 6 matching bases. V lost 3 bases and J 2 bases, leaving 8 bases between the germline ends. This CDR3 is built from 13 residues. The V gene's germline CDR1 is DFQATT and CDR2 SNEGSKA (reference sequence). CDR3 sequence reads: CSARAGTYNEQFF. The CDR3 DNA is TGCAGTGCTAGGGCGGGGACCTACAATGAGCAGTTCTTC.

This chain links TRBV6-6 with TRBJ2-7, with D perhaps TRBD1 or TRBD2 (5 bases each). The DNA end lines up better with TRBJ2-1; the J call may be wrong. Germline CDR1 and CDR2: MNHNY and SVGAGI (reference sequence). This CDR3 has 12 residues. As DNA, the CDR3 is TGTGCCAGCAGTTACCCGGACGGGACCCAGTTCTTC. Amino acid sequence: CASSYPDGTQFF.

CDR3 sequence: CASRTRADEQFF. DNA of the CDR3: TGTGCCAGCAGAACCAGGGCGGATGAGCAGTTCTTC. V and J are TRBV11-2 and TRBJ2-1; tentative D call: TRBD1 (5 bases). Trimming left V 6 bases short and J 8 bases short, with 11 bases between. Germline V gives CDR1 SGHAT, CDR2 FQNNGV. This CDR3 is built from 12 residues.

This clonotype was counted only a few times. The rearrangement uses TRBV29-1 and TRBJ2-3; 9 bases fit TRBD2. V was pared by 0 bases and J by 6 bases, with 7 bases of the junction left unmatched. The CDR3 runs 15 residues. CDR1 and CDR2 from the germline V gene are SQVTM and ANQGSEA. CDR3 DNA sequence: TGCAGCGTTGAAGATCTGGCGGGGGGGTCGGATACGCAGTATTTT. Its protein product is CSVEDLAGGSDTQYF.

The V gene is TRBV20-1, the J gene TRBJ2-5; D is possibly TRBD2 (6 bases). V gave up 1 base and J gave up 5 bases, with 14 bases separating them. Germline V gene lookup returns CDR1 DFQATT and CDR2 SNEGSKA (reference sequence). The CDR3 spans 14 residues. CDR3 amino acids: CSARATSLGETQYF. The DNA of the CDR3 is TGCAGTGCTAGAGCGACTAGTCTAGGCGAGACCCAGTACTTC.

The chain is built from TRBV4-1 and TRBJ2-5; 8 bases are shared with TRBD1. The CDR3 has 14 residues. Germline CDR1 reads MGHRA; CDR2 reads YSYEKL. V trimming: 4 bases; J trimming: 11 bases; junction bases outside the gene matches: 12. The CDR3 sequence: CASSLIGAGGQQYF. CDR3 DNA sequence: TGCGCCAGCAGCCTCATTGGGGCAGGGGGCCAGCAGTACTTC.

The chain has TRBV27 and TRBJ2-5, with D perhaps matching TRBD1 or TRBD2 (5 bases each). The length of the CDR3 is 15 residues. The V and J ends lost 3 bases and 5 bases respectively, with 16 bases between them. Germline CDR1 and CDR2: MNHEY and SMNVEV (reference sequence). CDR3 in DNA: TGTGCCAGCAGTTTGGGGGTGGACCAACGCGAGACCCAGTACTTC. Translated, it gives CASSLGVDQRETQYF.